This entry concerns a single T cell receptor beta chain. The data were obtained in a study of monozygotic twins with inflammatory bowel disease. Per donor, 2.5 ml of blood was collected and frozen. Reprocessing the 5' RACE reads, TCRdb reports a single entry for every CDR3 protein and omits DNA. The sample spans around 380,000 distinct CDR3 sequences; the ten largest clones claim approximately 2.3%. Germline V gives CDR1 DFQATT, CDR2 SNEGSKA (reference sequence). This CDR3 is 18 amino acids long. The sequence came from a human donor with ulcerative colitis or Crohn's disease, or a healthy co-twin of an affected twin (not recorded which). V gene TRBV20-1 combines with J gene TRBJ2-1; absent DNA, TCRdb's TRBD2 call cannot be checked. Material for sequencing was blood. CDR3 sequence reads: CSARDTTSGSFLHNEQFF.